This T cell receptor beta chain was sequenced in a study of blood T cell repertoires in COVID-19 (dated by TCRdb to 2019 to 2021). Notes on the research overall: Samples from collaborators originated in the United States, Italy and Spain and spanned both the acute and convalescent phases of COVID-19. The material from the prospective study consisted of cDNA or gDNA derived from T cells, B-cell-depleted T cells, or PBMCs. A de-identified subject ID, COVID-19 status, age in years and sex were almost always included in the sample metadata. Deeply sampled blood TCRbeta repertoires from subjects exposed to, actively infected with, or recovered from COVID-19 were included in the dataset. The repertoires were made available in a free public database intended to serve as a resource for research on the immune response to SARS-CoV-2. Where available, HLA class I and class II types were taken from metadata supplied by the sample provider and were not determined by assay-based typing. Samples were obtained from the ongoing ImmuneRACE study (first 160 participants) and from 1,000 to 1,500 subjects provided by 6 global collaborators. General findings and caveats noted by the study authors: How much clinical and demographic metadata was included differed by source and by participant, and the metadata was provided uncurated.

Participants in the prospective study were aged about 18 to 95 years, lived in 20 to 25 United States geographic areas, and enrolled through a virtual design. In the prospective study, cohorts were assigned on the basis of participant-reported clinical history obtained from a screening survey and a study questionnaire. ImmuneRACE Cohort 3 recovered participants were defined by two consecutive negative NP/OP PCR tests, healthcare professional clearance, or symptom resolution. Each participant in the prospective study had whole blood, serum and a nasopharyngeal or oropharyngeal swab collected by mobile phlebotomists. Prospective study participants could optionally give additional blood draws and questionnaires over a roughly 2-month period. Blood samples from the prospective study were shipped frozen or at room temperature prior to DNA extraction. TCRbeta CDR3 regions were amplified from genomic DNA by means of the immunoSEQ Assay, a bias-controlled multiplex PCR. The authors' pipeline ran thus. Within the assay, amplification of reference gene primers was used to estimate how many nucleated cells each sample contained. Sequence reads were collapsed and filtered to measure the absolute abundance of every unique TCRbeta CDR3 rearrangement. Productive Simpson clonality was computed per sample as the square root of Simpson's diversity index over productive rearrangements. TCRdb provides this immuneACCESS table in a form limited to in-frame rearrangements. Some clones are lacking; in checked studies, under half of them reflect an unresolved V gene, and why the rest are absent is not known. V, J and clone size are those of that table, while D and trimming were read from the DNA. For this sample the table gives a few hundred thousand clones, of which 80% to 90% were detected only once. The ten largest account for 1.3% of the sample.

Worth noting for this clone: Its antigen remains unidentified. No much larger clone is present one base from it, and per-base qualities are unavailable.

CDR1 and CDR2 were assigned from the germline V gene (reference sequence) as PRHDT and FYEKMQ. Trimming at the junction amounts to 3 bases on V and 9 bases on J, and the germline ends lie 18 bases apart. Spanning cysteine to phenylalanine, the CDR3 consists of 16 amino acids. The sequence is cut down to CDR3 DNA, 48 bases in frame from base 1. Sequences were obtained from PBMCs or T cells enriched from blood (not recorded which). This receptor chain uses TRBV13 and TRBJ1-6, with TRBD1 perhaps the D gene, on 6 matching bases. The origin of this receptor is a young man who had recovered from COVID-19. Here is the DNA: TGTGCCAGCAGCTTCTCGGGAGGGGGAGGCGGTTCACCCCTCCACTTT. It codes for CASSFSGGGGGSPLHF.